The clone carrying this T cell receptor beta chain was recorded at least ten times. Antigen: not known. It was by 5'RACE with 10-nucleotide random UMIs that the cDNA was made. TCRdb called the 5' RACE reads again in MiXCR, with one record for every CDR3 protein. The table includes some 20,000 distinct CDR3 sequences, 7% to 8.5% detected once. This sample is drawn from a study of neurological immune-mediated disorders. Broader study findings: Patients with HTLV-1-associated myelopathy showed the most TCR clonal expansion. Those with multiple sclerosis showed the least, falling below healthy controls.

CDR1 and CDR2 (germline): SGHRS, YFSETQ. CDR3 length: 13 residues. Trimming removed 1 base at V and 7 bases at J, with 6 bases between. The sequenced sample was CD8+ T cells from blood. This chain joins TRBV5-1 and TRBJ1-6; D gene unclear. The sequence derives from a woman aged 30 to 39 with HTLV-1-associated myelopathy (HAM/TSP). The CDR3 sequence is CASSLSGNSPLHF. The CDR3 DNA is TGCGCCAGCAGCTTGTCAGGAAATTCACCCCTCCACTTT.